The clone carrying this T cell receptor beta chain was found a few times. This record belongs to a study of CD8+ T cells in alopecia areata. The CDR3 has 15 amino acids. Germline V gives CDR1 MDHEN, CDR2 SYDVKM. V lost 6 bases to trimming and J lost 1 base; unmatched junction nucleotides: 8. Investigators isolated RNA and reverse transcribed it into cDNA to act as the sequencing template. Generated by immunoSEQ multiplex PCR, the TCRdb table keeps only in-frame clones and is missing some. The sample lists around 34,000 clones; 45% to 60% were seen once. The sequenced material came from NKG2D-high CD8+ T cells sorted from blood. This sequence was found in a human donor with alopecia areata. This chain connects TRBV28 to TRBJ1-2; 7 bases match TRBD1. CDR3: CASRQTGNNNYGYTF. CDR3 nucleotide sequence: TGTGCCAGCAGGCAGACAGGGAACAATAACTATGGCTACACCTTC.